This entry features one T cell receptor (beta chain) sequence. In the original workflow: Amplification with reference gene primers provided the estimates of nucleated cell counts. The table came from immunoSEQ multiplex PCR; TCRdb's copy has only in-frame clones and leaves some out. For V, J and clone size, that table is used; D and trimming come from the DNA. The sample has over 25,000 clones; 90% to 95% are singletons. These data come from a study of blood T cell repertoires in COVID-19. Across the whole study: Whether acute or convalescent, the COVID-19 samples came from the United States, Italy and Spain. The cDNA or gDNA used as material had been derived from T cells, B-cell-depleted T cells, or PBMCs.

The germline V gene encodes CDR1 SQVTM and CDR2 ANQGSEA. V dropped 3 bases and J dropped 10; count of bases not matched to a gene: 17. CDR3 length equals 16 residues. The clonotype originates from a man in his fifties or sixties with active COVID-19. The sequencing input was peripheral blood. The chain is built from TRBV29-1 and TRBJ1-1, with 10 bases matching TRBD1. For the CDR3, the DNA is TGCAGCGTTGATGATTCCGGGACAGGGGACCCTGAGGGAGCTTTCTTT. Translation gives CSVDDSGTGDPEGAFF. The variable domain in full, with the rest retrieved from reference TRBV29-1 and TRBJ1-1, is SAVISQKPSRDICQRGTSLTIQCQVDSQVTMMFWYRQQPGQSLTLIATANQGSEATYESGFVIDKFPISRPNLTFSTLTVSNMSPEDSSIYLCSVDDSGTGDPEGAFFGQGTRLTVV.